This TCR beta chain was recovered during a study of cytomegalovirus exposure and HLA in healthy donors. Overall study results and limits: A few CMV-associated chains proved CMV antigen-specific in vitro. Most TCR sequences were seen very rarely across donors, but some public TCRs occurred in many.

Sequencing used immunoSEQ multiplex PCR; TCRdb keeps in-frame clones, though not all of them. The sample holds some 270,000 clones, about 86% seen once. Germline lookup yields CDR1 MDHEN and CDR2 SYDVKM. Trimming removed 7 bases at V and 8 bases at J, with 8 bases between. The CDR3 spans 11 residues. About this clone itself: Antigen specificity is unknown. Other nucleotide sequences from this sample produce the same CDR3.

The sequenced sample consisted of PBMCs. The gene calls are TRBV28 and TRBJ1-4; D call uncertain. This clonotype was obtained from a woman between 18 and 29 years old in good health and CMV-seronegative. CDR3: CASTPGEKLFF. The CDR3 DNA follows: TGTGCCAGCACCCCCGGGGAAAAACTGTTTTTT.